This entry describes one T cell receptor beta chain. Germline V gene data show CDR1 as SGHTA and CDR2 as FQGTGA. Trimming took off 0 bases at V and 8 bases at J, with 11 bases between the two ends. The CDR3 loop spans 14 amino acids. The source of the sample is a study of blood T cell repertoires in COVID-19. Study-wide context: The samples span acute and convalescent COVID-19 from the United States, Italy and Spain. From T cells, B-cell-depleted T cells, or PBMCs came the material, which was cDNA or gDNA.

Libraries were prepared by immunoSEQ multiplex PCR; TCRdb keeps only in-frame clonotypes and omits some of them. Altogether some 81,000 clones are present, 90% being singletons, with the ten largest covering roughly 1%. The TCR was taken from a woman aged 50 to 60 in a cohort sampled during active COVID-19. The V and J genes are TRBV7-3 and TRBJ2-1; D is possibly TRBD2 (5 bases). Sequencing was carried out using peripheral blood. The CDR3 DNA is TGTGCCAGCAGCTTAACTGTTGAGGGCGATGAGCAGTTCTTC. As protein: CASSLTVEGDEQFF.